The entry that follows covers one TCR beta chain sequence. Its matching antigen is unknown. The V gene's germline CDR1 is SGHAT and CDR2 FQNNGV. V was cut by 5 bases and J by 0 bases, with 19 bases left in between. The CDR3 sequence is 17 residues long. This sample is part of a study of cytomegalovirus exposure and HLA in healthy donors. About the research overall: The 110 or so validation repertoires used the same platform as the 666 first-cohort repertoires, a later analysis reported.

Notes on the study in general: It was reported that the classifier diagnosed cytomegalovirus status with high specificity and sensitivity in both the original and validation cohorts. In vitro assays verified that three CMV-associated chains recognized CMV antigens specifically.

TCRdb keeps only in-frame clones here, not all; method: immunoSEQ multiplex PCR. The sample lists more than 95,000 clones; 70% to 90% were seen once. Separation from the roughly 700-subject first cohort characterized the roughly 130-subject validation cohort, to which the donors belonged. The sequenced sample consisted of PBMCs. The TCR comes from a woman between 18 and 30 years old in good health and CMV-seronegative. V gene TRBV11-2 combines with J gene TRBJ1-2; TRBD1 is a possible D gene (5 bases). The CDR3 sequence is CASSPLGRVGANYGYTF. CDR3 DNA sequence: TGTGCCAGCAGCCCCCTCGGCAGGGTAGGAGCTAACTATGGCTACACCTTC.